A selection of T cell receptor beta chains follows, all from one sample in a study of neurological immune-mediated disorders. In TCRdb, the 5' RACE reads were re-called with MiXCR into one record per CDR3 protein. The table records around 69,000 distinct CDR3 sequences, 10% of them present only once. The sequenced sample consisted of PBMCs. The receptors stem from a young man in good health. Each CDR3 is given with its conserved first and last residue. Each record gives: J gene, clone size, D gene, V gene, CDR3 DNA, CDR3 protein. A D gene is named only where the DNA matches it firmly. Some rows have no size entry. The others give once, few or many, or a class for an expanded clone.

>TRBJ2-2|few|.|TRBV7-9
TGTGCCAGCAGCCCTCGCCCGGGATCGAACACCGGGGAGCTGTTTTTT
CASSPRPGSNTGELFF
>TRBJ1-4|many|.|TRBV20-1
TGCAGTGCTAGAGAGACGTTGGCTAATGAAAAACTGTTTTTT
CSARETLANEKLFF
>TRBJ1-3|many|.|TRBV20-1
TGCAGTGCTAGCTCCCACCTCTCTGGAAACACCATATATTTT
CSASSHLSGNTIYF
>TRBJ2-7|many|TRBD2|TRBV10-2
TGCGCCAGCAGTGAACTCCGGGCGGGGGCCTACGAGCAGTACTTC
CASSELRAGAYEQYF
>TRBJ2-7|many|TRBD2|TRBV6-5
TGTGCCAGCAGTTATAGACTAGCGGGAGCGGGCGAGCAGTACTTC
CASSYRLAGAGEQYF
>TRBJ1-5|many|.|TRBV7-8
TGTGCCAGCAGCTTAGCCGGTCACAGTAATCAGCCCCAGCATTTT
CASSLAGHSNQPQHF
>TRBJ1-2|many|.|TRBV7-9
TGTGCCAGCAGCTTAGTAGCCAGTCACGGCTACACCTTC
CASSLVASHGYTF
>TRBJ2-7|many|TRBD1|TRBV3-1
TGTGCCAGCACCCGAGGGGGCGGATCCTACGAGCAGTACTTC
CASTRGGGSYEQYF
>TRBJ2-5|few|TRBD2|TRBV19
TGTGCCAGTATGCTCGGCGTGCGGGAGGGCCTTTGCCAAGTCAGGGAGACCCAGTACTTC
CASMLGVREGLCQVRETQYF
>TRBJ1-5|many|.|TRBV12-3/TRBV12-4
TGTGCCAGCACCGCTTTGGCGGGGCAGAGAAATCAGCCCCAGCATTTT
CASTALAGQRNQPQHF
>TRBJ2-7|many|TRBD1|TRBV28
TGTGCCAGCAGTTGGGCAGGGGGCGAGCAGTACTTC
CASSWAGGEQYF
>TRBJ2-1|many|TRBD2|TRBV20-1
TGCAGTGCCCCCCCACTAGCGGGAGTATACAATGAGCAGTTCTTC
CSAPPLAGVYNEQFF
>TRBJ1-3|many|.|TRBV4-1
TGCGCCAGCAGCACTCACAGCTCTGGAAACACCATATATTTT
CASSTHSSGNTIYF
>TRBJ2-2|.|TRBD1|TRBV19
TGTGCCAGTACCACAGGGGTCCGGGAGCTGTTTTTT
CASTTGVRELFF
>TRBJ1-3|many|.|TRBV15
TGTGCCACCAGCAGAGCCGAAATCGGAAACACCATATATTTT
CATSRAEIGNTIYF
>TRBJ2-1|many|TRBD2|TRBV7-3
TGTGCCAGCAGCTTCGGGAGGGCCTCCTCCTACAATGAGCAGTTCTTC
CASSFGRASSYNEQFF
>TRBJ2-1|many|.|TRBV5-1
TGCGCCAGCAGCTATCAAGCTCTTGAATTATGGGCACACAATGAGCAGTTCTTC
CASSYQALELWAHNEQFF
>TRBJ1-1|many|TRBD1|TRBV2
TGTGCCAGCAGCGACGACAGGGTTGGGACTGAAGCTTTCTTT
CASSDDRVGTEAFF
>TRBJ2-3|many|.|TRBV9
TGTGCCAGCAGCGTAGCAGCCGGTACGCAGTATTTT
CASSVAAGTQYF
>TRBJ2-2|many|.|TRBV7-2
TGTGCCAGCAGCCGTGGACTGACGAACACCGGGGAGCTGTTTTTT
CASSRGLTNTGELFF
>TRBJ2-5|many|TRBD1|TRBV5-1
TGCGCCAGCAGCTGGGGACAGGTGATCCAAGAGACCCAGTACTTC
CASSWGQVIQETQYF
>TRBJ2-7|many|.|TRBV14
TGTGCCAGCAGCCAAGATCCGGTCTCCTACGAGCAGTACTTC
CASSQDPVSYEQYF
>TRBJ1-1|many|.|TRBV5-1
TGCGCCAGCAGCCGCAAGGACGGACGAAACACTGAAGCTTTCTTT
CASSRKDGRNTEAFF
>TRBJ2-7|many|.|TRBV2
TGTGCCAGCGGTATCGCGCGGGCGGGCGAGCAGTACTTC
CASGIARAGEQYF
>TRBJ2-3|many|TRBD2|TRBV5-1
TGCGCCAGCAGCGAGGGACTAGTAGTTACGCAGTATTTT
CASSEGLVVTQYF
>TRBJ2-7|many|TRBD2|TRBV20-1
TGCAGTGCCGAGCCTAGCGGGATAGTCTACGAGCAGTACTTC
CSAEPSGIVYEQYF
>TRBJ2-2|few|.|TRBV5-1
TGCGCCAGCAGCTTGTCGCCGGCTTGGCTTTGGGAGCTGTTTTTT
CASSLSPAWLWELFF
>TRBJ1-3|few|TRBD1|TRBV4-1
TGCGCCAGCAGCCAAGATAGGACAGGGAGGAACACCATATATTTT
CASSQDRTGRNTIYF
>TRBJ2-2|many|TRBD1|TRBV10-1
TGCGCCAGCAGTGAGGGGGCAGGGGGAAGTAGGCTGTTTTTT
CASSEGAGGSRLFF
>TRBJ1-2|many|TRBD1|TRBV28
TGTGCCAGCAACTCGAAGGACAGGGAAATAGGCTACACCTTC
CASNSKDREIGYTF
>TRBJ2-5|many|.|TRBV27
TGTGCCAGCAGTCCGAGACAAGAGGGAGGGACCCAGTACTTC
CASSPRQEGGTQYF
>TRBJ1-4|.|.|TRBV7-6
TGTGCCAGCAGCTTAGCGCACTCCCAGGCAACTAATGAAAAACTGTTTTTT
CASSLAHSQATNEKLFF
>TRBJ2-5|many|TRBD2|TRBV7-3
TGTGCCAGCAGCCTCTACCCGGGACTAGAAGAGACCCAGTACTTC
CASSLYPGLEETQYF
>TRBJ2-1|many|.|TRBV5-1
TGCGCCAGCAAGTGGAGGGAAGGGGACAATGAGCAGTTCTTC
CASKWREGDNEQFF
>TRBJ2-7|many|.|TRBV12-3/TRBV12-4
TGTGCCAGCAGCCGACGCGGATCAGTATTGGGTAAAACCTACGAGCAGTACTTC
CASSRRGSVLGKTYEQYF
>TRBJ1-1|.|.|TRBV10-3
TGTGCCATCAGTGATTCTCTGACTGTGAACACTGAAGCTTTCTTT
CAISDSLTVNTEAFF
>TRBJ2-7|many|TRBD2|TRBV20-1
TGCAGTGCCCTTCCTAGCGGTAAAACCTACGAGCAGTACTTC
CSALPSGKTYEQYF
>TRBJ2-3|.|TRBD2|TRBV20-1
TGCAGTGCTAGGGTTTCCGGCTTAGGACTAGCGGGAGAGGGGACAGATACGCAGTATTTT
CSARVSGLGLAGEGTDTQYF
>TRBJ2-7|many|.|TRBV29-1
TGCAGCGTTGCCTCGGACACAGGACATTTCTACGAGCAGTACTTC
CSVASDTGHFYEQYF